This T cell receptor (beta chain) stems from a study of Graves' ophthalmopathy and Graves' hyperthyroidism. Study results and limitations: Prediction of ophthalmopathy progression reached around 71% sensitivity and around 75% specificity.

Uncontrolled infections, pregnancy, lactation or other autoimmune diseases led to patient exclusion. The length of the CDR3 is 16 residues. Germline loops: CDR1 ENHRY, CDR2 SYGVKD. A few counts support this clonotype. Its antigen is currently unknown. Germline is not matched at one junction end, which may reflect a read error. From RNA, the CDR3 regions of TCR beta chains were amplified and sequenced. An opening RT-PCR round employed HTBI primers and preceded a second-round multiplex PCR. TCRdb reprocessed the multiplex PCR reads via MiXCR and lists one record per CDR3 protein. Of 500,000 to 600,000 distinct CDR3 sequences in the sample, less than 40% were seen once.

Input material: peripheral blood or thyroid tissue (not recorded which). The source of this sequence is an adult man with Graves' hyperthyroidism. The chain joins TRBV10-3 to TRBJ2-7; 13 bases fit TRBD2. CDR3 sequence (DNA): TGTGCCAGCAGTTATCGTGGACTAGCGGGAGTCCCTTTTAGGTACTTC. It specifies CASSYRGLAGVPFRYF.